This record concerns one TCR beta chain sequence. Authors' analysis steps: Quantification of nucleated cells was approximated via reference gene primer amplification. Sequencing used immunoSEQ multiplex PCR; TCRdb keeps in-frame clones, though not all of them. V, J and clone size are those of that table, while D and trimming were read from the DNA. Here the sample spans approximately 300,000 clones, approximately 90% being singletons. The sample is drawn from a study of blood T cell repertoires in COVID-19. As for the study in general: The United States, Italy and Spain were the sources of the acute and convalescent COVID-19 samples. Sources were T cells, B-cell-depleted T cells, or PBMCs; the material itself was cDNA or gDNA.

Germline values: CDR1 LNHDA, CDR2 SQIVND (reference sequence). The CDR3 totals 17 residues. J gave up 0 bases and V 9 bases, and 12 bases lay outside the gene matches. This rearrangement joins TRBV19 to TRBJ1-4, with 8 bases that match TRBD1. The TCR comes from a woman aged 35 to 49 with acute or convalescent COVID-19. Material: peripheral blood. The CDR3: CASRGTGEPSTNEKLFF. CDR3 nucleotide sequence: TGTGCCAGCCGAGGGACAGGAGAACCCTCAACTAATGAAAAACTGTTTTTT.